The rows below give T cell receptor beta chains drawn from one sample of a study of cytomegalovirus exposure and HLA in healthy donors. Sequencing used immunoSEQ multiplex PCR; TCRdb keeps in-frame clones, though not all of them. The sample carries some 140,000 clones, nearly 80% recorded once. What was sequenced was PBMCs. These receptors came from a man younger than 45 in good health and CMV-seronegative. The CDR3 runs from the conserved cysteine through the conserved F or W. D genes are given only for firm matches. Size values are once, few and many counts, or a class for expanded clones, and some rows have none.

V gene	J gene	clone size	D gene	CDR3 DNA	CDR3 protein
TRBV2	TRBJ2-7	.	.	TGTGCCAGCAGCCGAGGACAGTCCTACGAGCAGTACTTC	CASSRGQSYEQYF
TRBV7-2	TRBJ2-7	few	.	TGTGCCAGCAGCCCCTCCCTTATACTCTCCTACGAGCAGTACTTC	CASSPSLILSYEQYF
TRBV2	TRBJ2-7	.	TRBD1	TGTGCCAGCAGTATACAGGGGGCCAGCTCCTACGAGCAGTACTTC	CASSIQGASSYEQYF
TRBV28	TRBJ2-5	.	TRBD2	TGTGCCAGCGCCGGGGGGGGGCGAGGGCAAGAGACCCAGTACTTC	CASAGGGRGQETQYF
TRBV4-1	TRBJ2-3	.	.	TGCGCCAGCAGCCAACTCACAGATACGCAGTATTTT	CASSQLTDTQYF
TRBV6-6	TRBJ2-3	.	.	TGTGCCAGCAGTTATACTAGCACAGATACGCAGTATTTT	CASSYTSTDTQYF
TRBV2	TRBJ1-2	.	TRBD1	TGTGCCAGCAGTGAACAACAGGGGCTGGGTTCCTACACCTTC	CASSEQQGLGSYTF
TRBV12-5	TRBJ2-2	.	.	TGTGCTAGTGGTTTGGTAGGACAGAGTTCGAACACCGGGGAGCTGTTTTTT	CASGLVGQSSNTGELFF
TRBV9	TRBJ2-5	.	TRBD2	TGTGCCAGCAGCGTAGGGACTAGCCTTCACCAAGAGACCCAGTACTTC	CASSVGTSLHQETQYF
TRBV29-1	TRBJ1-4	.	.	TGCAGCGTCACCCCCGGGACAAGAGGGGGAAAACTGTTTTTT	CSVTPGTRGGKLFF
TRBV7-2	TRBJ2-1	.	.	TGTGCCAGCAGCCCGGAGATAGCAGGGATTATTTATGAGCAGTTCTTC	CASSPEIAGIIYEQFF
TRBV28	TRBJ1-5	once	TRBD1	TGTGCCAGCAGTTTATTAGGGACAGGAATTTATAGCAATCAGCCCCAGCATTTT	CASSLLGTGIYSNQPQHF
TRBV2	TRBJ2-7	.	.	TGTGCCAGCAGGGTCAGAGAGGACTCCTACGAGCAGTACTTC	CASRVREDSYEQYF
TRBV6-5	TRBJ2-1	.	TRBD2	TGTGCCAGCAGTTCATCTCCGGGACTATCCTACAATGAGCAGTTCTTC	CASSSSPGLSYNEQFF
TRBV29-1	TRBJ2-7	.	.	TGCAGCGTTGGGGGTGAGCGGAGCCTCTACGAGCAGTACTTC	CSVGGERSLYEQYF
TRBV4-1	TRBJ2-6	.	.	TGCGCCAGCACCCCTCAGACAGCTGCCCCGTTGGGGACCAACGTCCTGACTTTC	CASTPQTAAPLGTNVLTF
TRBV6-4	TRBJ1-6	.	.	TGTGCCAGCAGTGACGTTCAGAATTCACCCCTCCACTTT	CASSDVQNSPLHF
TRBV7-7	TRBJ1-3	.	.	TGTGCCAGCAGCTTAGGGCTGGCTGGAAACACCATATATTTT	CASSLGLAGNTIYF
TRBV2	TRBJ1-1	few	.	TGTGCCAGCAGTGTCGAGGAGAACACTGAAGCTTTCTTT	CASSVEENTEAFF
TRBV6-1	TRBJ1-5	.	.	TGTGCCAGCAGTGTAGTTAGCAATCAGCCCCAGCATTTT	CASSVVSNQPQHF
TRBV5-7	TRBJ2-3	.	TRBD2	TGTGCCAGCAGCTTGCCCGGGAGGGGGGGGAGCACAGATACGCAGTATTTT	CASSLPGRGGSTDTQYF
TRBV28	TRBJ1-1	few	TRBD1	TGTGCCAGCAGCCTAGGGGGCCGACGGGACACTGAAGCTTTCTTT	CASSLGGRRDTEAFF